This T cell receptor (beta chain) emerged from a study of T cell responses to AZD1222 COVID-19 vaccine. The CDR3 has 17 residues. Unmatched junction bases numbered 9, after V lost 5 bases and J lost 3 bases. CDR1 and CDR2 (germline): SGHTA, FQGNSA. Worth noting for this clone: The antigen is not known.

Sequencing used immunoSEQ multiplex PCR; TCRdb keeps in-frame clones, though not all of them. The data contain some 130,000 clones, nearly 95% of them singletons. Whole-study findings and limits: The study found Spike-specific TCR breadth and depth rose after two AZD1222 doses. There were mostly white British donors and more females than males, and clonal diversity was possibly underestimated. Close to half of all spike-specific TCRs reportedly target regions of the variants that are unmutated. Sampling captured repertoires only after the peak T cell response.

The V and J genes are TRBV7-2 and TRBJ2-1, with 11 bases aligning to TRBD2. The sample here was peripheral blood, taken on day 0 of AZD1222 vaccination. The receptor was derived from an adult in good health. CDR3 DNA sequence: TGTGCCAGCAGCGCCCCGACTAGCGGGATAAACTACAATGAGCAGTTCTTC. It yields the protein CASSAPTSGINYNEQFF.